Reported below is one T cell receptor (beta chain). Its cognate antigen is unknown. This sample is drawn from a study of cytomegalovirus exposure and HLA in healthy donors. About the research overall: A previous analysis identified about 110 million unique TCR beta sequences derived from around 180 million T cells. Notes on the study in general: The CMV antigen specificity of a few CMV-associated chains was confirmed through in vitro analysis. CMV serostatus was the only immune exposure information that was available.

Researchers ran the PCR with 60 Vbeta and 13 Jbeta primers. The data were produced by immunoSEQ multiplex PCR, yet TCRdb's version contains in-frame clones alone and is incomplete. The sample contains 160,000 or so clones, 80% to 90% of which appear only once. V lost 5 bases, J lost 0 bases, and 8 bases lay in between. The CDR3 covers 14 residues. Germline values: CDR1 LNHDA, CDR2 SQIVND (reference sequence). The sequencing input was PBMCs. The TCR originated in a man aged 45 to 65 in good health and CMV-seropositive. V gene TRBV19 combines with J gene TRBJ1-3; D is unresolved. In nucleotides, the CDR3 is TGTGCCAGTAGTCCTTGGAGCTCTGGAAACACCATATATTTT. It yields the protein CASSPWSSGNTIYF. Complete variable domain (other parts from reference TRBV19 and TRBJ1-3): DGGITQSPKYLFRKEGQNVTLSCEQNLNHDAMYWYRQDPGQGLRLIYYSQIVNDFQKGDIAEGYSVSREKKESFPLTVTSAQKNPTAFYLCASSPWSSGNTIYFGEGSWLTVV.